The table lists the clone carrying this TCR beta chain with a few counts. The data belong to a study of beta chain features in type 1 diabetes. Expressed TCRB transcripts were sequenced because the isolated RNA had all been reverse transcribed beforehand. Data came from immunoSEQ multiplex PCR; TCRdb stores just in-frame clones and leaves some out. Of roughly 500,000 clones listed, around 10% were seen once; the top ten hold less than 0.06%. The specimen sequenced was naive CD4+ T cells from blood. This clonotype originated in a young woman in good health.

This chain's CDR3 is CASRADRKGNQPQHF. CDR3 in DNA: TGTGCCAGCAGAGCCGACAGGAAGGGAAATCAGCCCCAGCATTTT. This chain links TRBV2 with TRBJ1-5; perhaps TRBD1 as D (6 bases). The V end was cut by 6 bases, the J end by 4 bases, with 16 bases between. The CDR3 length is 15 residues. The germline V gene encodes CDR1 SNHLY and CDR2 FYNNEI. Complete variable domain (other parts from reference TRBV2 and TRBJ1-5): EPEVTQTPSHQVTQMGQEVILRCVPISNHLYFYWYRQILGQKVEFLVSFYNNEISEKSEIFDDQFSVERPDGSNFTLKIRSTKLEDSAMYFCASRADRKGNQPQHFGDGTRLSIL.